A selection of T cell receptor beta chains follows, all from one sample in a study of T cells in Graves' hyperthyroidism and ophthalmopathy. A single record per CDR3 protein comes from TCRdb applying MiXCR to the multiplex PCR reads. The sample has 340,000 or so distinct CDR3 sequences; roughly 21% are singletons. The sequencing sample was made of blood. The receptors come from a woman in her forties or fifties with Graves' hyperthyroidism. Each CDR3 is given with its conserved first and last residue. Each record gives: CDR3 DNA, CDR3 protein, clone size, J gene, D gene, V gene. The D gene is left open where the match is weak. Clone sizes are given selectively: once, few, many, or a class where the clone is expanded.

CDR3 DNA: TGCAAGATACAGGGCCCCGGCTACGAGCAGTACTTC
CDR3 protein: CKIQGPGYEQYF
clone size: many
J gene: TRBJ2-7
D gene: NA
V gene: TRBV20-1

CDR3 DNA: TGCGCCAGCAGCTTGTCGATGGGGACCGGGGAGCTGTTTTTT
CDR3 protein: CASSLSMGTGELFF
clone size: few
J gene: TRBJ2-2
D gene: NA
V gene: TRBV5-1

CDR3 DNA: TGTGCCAGCAGCCAACCCGGGACTAGCGGTTATCAGAGCTCCTACAATGAGCAGTTCTTC
CDR3 protein: CASSQPGTSGYQSSYNEQFF
clone size: few
J gene: TRBJ2-1
D gene: TRBD2
V gene: TRBV11-2

CDR3 DNA: TGTGCCAGCAGTTCCCTGAACGTAATCTATGGCTACACCTTC
CDR3 protein: CASSSLNVIYGYTF
clone size: few
J gene: TRBJ1-2
D gene: NA
V gene: TRBV6-2/TRBV6-3

CDR3 DNA: TGTGCCAGCAGTTACGGGCTAGCGGGACCTTACAATGAGCAGTTCTTC
CDR3 protein: CASSYGLAGPYNEQFF
clone size: many
J gene: TRBJ2-1
D gene: TRBD2
V gene: TRBV6-5

CDR3 DNA: TGTGCCAGTAGTATCAGCCATGAGCAGTTCTTC
CDR3 protein: CASSISHEQFF
clone size: NA
J gene: TRBJ2-1
D gene: NA
V gene: TRBV19

CDR3 DNA: TGTGCCAGCAGTGAAGCGTGGGGTTGGGGCCCCTCTGGGGCCAACGTCCTGACTTTC
CDR3 protein: CASSEAWGWGPSGANVLTF
clone size: NA
J gene: TRBJ2-6
D gene: NA
V gene: TRBV2

CDR3 DNA: TGTGCCAGCAGCTTGGACAGGGGGCGAAATCAGCCCCAGCATTTT
CDR3 protein: CASSLDRGRNQPQHF
clone size: NA
J gene: TRBJ1-5
D gene: TRBD1
V gene: TRBV5-6

CDR3 DNA: TGTGCCACCAGCCAACGCGTACATTACAATGAGCAGTTCTTC
CDR3 protein: CATSQRVHYNEQFF
clone size: few
J gene: TRBJ2-1
D gene: NA
V gene: TRBV15

CDR3 DNA: TGCAGTGCTAGAGATCTTCTAGCGGGAGGGCCCACCGGGGAGCTGTTTTTT
CDR3 protein: CSARDLLAGGPTGELFF
clone size: NA
J gene: TRBJ2-2
D gene: TRBD2
V gene: TRBV20-1

CDR3 DNA: TGCGCCAGCAGCTCCTATAGCGGGTTCAACACCGGGGAGCTGTTTTTT
CDR3 protein: CASSSYSGFNTGELFF
clone size: NA
J gene: TRBJ2-2
D gene: TRBD2
V gene: TRBV4-1

CDR3 DNA: TGCGCCAGCAGCCAACGCGGGAACAACTATGGCTACACCTTC
CDR3 protein: CASSQRGNNYGYTF
clone size: few
J gene: TRBJ1-2
D gene: NA
V gene: TRBV4-1

CDR3 DNA: TGCAGTGCTAGTTGGGGTGAAAAAGGGGCTACTGAAGCTTTCTTT
CDR3 protein: CSASWGEKGATEAFF
clone size: few
J gene: TRBJ1-1
D gene: NA
V gene: TRBV20-1

CDR3 DNA: TGTGCCAGCAGTTTAACGGATCGCAGTCAGCCCCAGCATTTT
CDR3 protein: CASSLTDRSQPQHF
clone size: NA
J gene: TRBJ1-5
D gene: NA
V gene: TRBV12-3/TRBV12-4

CDR3 DNA: TGTGCCAGCAGTTTACCCTCGGACAGGGTAACTGCAGATACGCAGTATTTT
CDR3 protein: CASSLPSDRVTADTQYF
clone size: many
J gene: TRBJ2-3
D gene: TRBD1
V gene: TRBV28

CDR3 DNA: TGTGCCATCAGTTCCGCTATGGGGTCACCCTACGAGCAGTACTTC
CDR3 protein: CAISSAMGSPYEQYF
clone size: many
J gene: TRBJ2-7
D gene: NA
V gene: TRBV10-3

CDR3 DNA: TGTGCCAGCAGCAGATACACGGGCAATATGTACTTC
CDR3 protein: CASSRYTGNMYF
clone size: few
J gene: TRBJ2-5
D gene: NA
V gene: TRBV11-3

CDR3 DNA: TGCGCCAGCAGCCTAACGACAGGGTCGCGAAACACCATATATTTT
CDR3 protein: CASSLTTGSRNTIYF
clone size: few
J gene: TRBJ1-3
D gene: TRBD1
V gene: TRBV5-1

CDR3 DNA: TGTGCCAGCAGTGGTGACAGGGGTTTGTCACCCCTCCACTTT
CDR3 protein: CASSGDRGLSPLHF
clone size: many
J gene: TRBJ1-6
D gene: TRBD1
V gene: TRBV2

CDR3 DNA: TGTGCCAGCAGCTTCATCGTGCAGGCCAGGCGCTCTAACTATGGCTACACCTTC
CDR3 protein: CASSFIVQARRSNYGYTF
clone size: NA
J gene: TRBJ1-2
D gene: NA
V gene: TRBV5-6

CDR3 DNA: TGCGCCAGCAGCTGGACAGGAATTAATAACTATGGCTACACCTTC
CDR3 protein: CASSWTGINNYGYTF
clone size: few
J gene: TRBJ1-2
D gene: TRBD1
V gene: TRBV7-9

CDR3 DNA: TGTGCCAGCACGGGACAGAGTCTCTCTGGGGCCAACGTCCTGACTTTC
CDR3 protein: CASTGQSLSGANVLTF
clone size: many
J gene: TRBJ2-6
D gene: TRBD1
V gene: TRBV2

CDR3 DNA: TGTGCCAGCAAGGGGCTCGTGAACACCATATATTTT
CDR3 protein: CASKGLVNTIYF
clone size: NA
J gene: TRBJ1-3
D gene: NA
V gene: TRBV6-2/TRBV6-3

CDR3 DNA: TGTGCCAGCAGTTTTGGGAATTCCTACGAGCAGTACTTC
CDR3 protein: CASSFGNSYEQYF
clone size: many
J gene: TRBJ2-7
D gene: NA
V gene: TRBV12-3/TRBV12-4

CDR3 DNA: TGCAGTGCGTCAAAGACAGGGAATAATGAAAAACTGTTTTTT
CDR3 protein: CSASKTGNNEKLFF
clone size: NA
J gene: TRBJ1-4
D gene: TRBD1
V gene: TRBV20-1

CDR3 DNA: TGCGCCAGCAGCTTGAGGGGACAGGGACCCAATGAGCAGTTCTTC
CDR3 protein: CASSLRGQGPNEQFF
clone size: few
J gene: TRBJ2-1
D gene: TRBD1
V gene: TRBV5-1

CDR3 DNA: TGTGCCAGCAGTTACTCCGCAGACTACGAGCAGTACTTC
CDR3 protein: CASSYSADYEQYF
clone size: many
J gene: TRBJ2-7
D gene: NA
V gene: TRBV6-2/TRBV6-3

CDR3 DNA: TGTGCCAGCAGCTTGGCGGGGACAGCGAACACCGGGGAGCTGTTTTTT
CDR3 protein: CASSLAGTANTGELFF
clone size: many
J gene: TRBJ2-2
D gene: NA
V gene: TRBV7-8

CDR3 DNA: TGTGCCAGCACTCCAACTACGTCAGGCGGGGAGCTGTTTTTT
CDR3 protein: CASTPTTSGGELFF
clone size: many
J gene: TRBJ2-2
D gene: NA
V gene: TRBV27

CDR3 DNA: TGCAGCGTGGGCACGCGACTAGCGGGGTACGAGCAGTACTTC
CDR3 protein: CSVGTRLAGYEQYF
clone size: NA
J gene: TRBJ2-7
D gene: TRBD2
V gene: TRBV29-1

CDR3 DNA: TGTGCCAGCAGTTCCACAGGTGGGCTAGCCAAAAACATTCAGTACTTC
CDR3 protein: CASSSTGGLAKNIQYF
clone size: NA
J gene: TRBJ2-4
D gene: NA
V gene: TRBV28

CDR3 DNA: TGTGCCAGCAGCCGTGGGACAGGGCTGTACGAGCAGTACTTC
CDR3 protein: CASSRGTGLYEQYF
clone size: NA
J gene: TRBJ2-7
D gene: TRBD1
V gene: TRBV7-2

CDR3 DNA: TGTGCCAGCGGGCGAGGGGGGGTCTCCTACGAGCAGTACTTC
CDR3 protein: CASGRGGVSYEQYF
clone size: many
J gene: TRBJ2-7
D gene: NA
V gene: TRBV11-2

CDR3 DNA: TGTGCCAGTAGTATGAACGCGGGGAACACTGAAGCTTTCTTT
CDR3 protein: CASSMNAGNTEAFF
clone size: many
J gene: TRBJ1-1
D gene: NA
V gene: TRBV19

CDR3 DNA: TGTGCCAGCAGTTACTCGGGCCAGGGAGTCACTGAAGCTTTCTTT
CDR3 protein: CASSYSGQGVTEAFF
clone size: many
J gene: TRBJ1-1
D gene: NA
V gene: TRBV6-6

CDR3 DNA: TGCAGTGCTAGTCCGCCTAGCGGCTCACGGGGTACGCAGTATTTT
CDR3 protein: CSASPPSGSRGTQYF
clone size: few
J gene: TRBJ2-3
D gene: TRBD2
V gene: TRBV20-1

CDR3 DNA: TGTGCCAGCAGGACTGGCGGGAGTCTTAACAATGAGCAGTTCTTC
CDR3 protein: CASRTGGSLNNEQFF
clone size: many
J gene: TRBJ2-1
D gene: TRBD2
V gene: TRBV12-3/TRBV12-4

CDR3 DNA: TGTGCCAGCAGTTATCTAGGACCGGGTGGCAATCAGCCCCAGCATTTT
CDR3 protein: CASSYLGPGGNQPQHF
clone size: many
J gene: TRBJ1-5
D gene: NA
V gene: TRBV6-1

CDR3 DNA: TGTGCCATCAAGACTAGCGGGAGTTCTTTCGAGCAGTACTTC
CDR3 protein: CAIKTSGSSFEQYF
clone size: few
J gene: TRBJ2-7
D gene: TRBD2
V gene: TRBV10-3